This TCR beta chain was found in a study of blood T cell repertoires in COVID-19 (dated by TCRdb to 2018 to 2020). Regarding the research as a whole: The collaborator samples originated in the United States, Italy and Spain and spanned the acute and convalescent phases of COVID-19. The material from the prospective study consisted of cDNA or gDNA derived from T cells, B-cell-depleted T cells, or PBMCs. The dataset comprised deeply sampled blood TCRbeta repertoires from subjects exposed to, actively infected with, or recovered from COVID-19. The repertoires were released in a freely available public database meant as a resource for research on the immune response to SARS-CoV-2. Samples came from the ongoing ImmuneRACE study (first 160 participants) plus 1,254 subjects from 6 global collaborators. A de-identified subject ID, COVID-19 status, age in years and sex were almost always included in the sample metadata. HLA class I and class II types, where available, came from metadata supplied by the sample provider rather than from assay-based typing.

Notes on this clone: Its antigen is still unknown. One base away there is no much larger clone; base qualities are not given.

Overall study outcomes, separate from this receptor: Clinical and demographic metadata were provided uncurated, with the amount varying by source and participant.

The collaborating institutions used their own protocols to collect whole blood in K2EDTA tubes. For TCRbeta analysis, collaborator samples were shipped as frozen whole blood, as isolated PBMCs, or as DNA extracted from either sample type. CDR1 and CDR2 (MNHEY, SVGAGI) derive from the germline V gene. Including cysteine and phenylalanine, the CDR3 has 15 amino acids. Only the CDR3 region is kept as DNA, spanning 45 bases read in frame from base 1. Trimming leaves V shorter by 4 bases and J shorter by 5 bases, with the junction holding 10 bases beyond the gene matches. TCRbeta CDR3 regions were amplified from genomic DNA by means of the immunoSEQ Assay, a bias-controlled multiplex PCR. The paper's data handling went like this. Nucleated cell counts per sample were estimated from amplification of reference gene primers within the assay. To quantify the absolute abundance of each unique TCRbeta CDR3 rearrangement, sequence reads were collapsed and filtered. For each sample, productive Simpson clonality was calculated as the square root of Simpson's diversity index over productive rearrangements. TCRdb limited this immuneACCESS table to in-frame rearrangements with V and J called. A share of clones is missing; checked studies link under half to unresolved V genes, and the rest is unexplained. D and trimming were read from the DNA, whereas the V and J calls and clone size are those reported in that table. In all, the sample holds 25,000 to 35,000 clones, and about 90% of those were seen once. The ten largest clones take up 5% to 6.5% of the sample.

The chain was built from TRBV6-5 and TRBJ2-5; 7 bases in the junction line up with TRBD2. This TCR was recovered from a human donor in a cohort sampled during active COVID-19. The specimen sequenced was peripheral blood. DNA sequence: TGTGCCAGCAGTTTAGGTGGCGGGAGCGCCGAGACCCAGTACTTC. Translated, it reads CASSLGGGSAETQYF.